This T cell receptor beta chain emerged from a study of blood T cell repertoires in COVID-19. Germline V lookup: CDR1 SGHNT, CDR2 YYREEE (reference sequence). V lost 4 bases, J lost 6 bases, and 14 bases lay in between. The length of the CDR3 is 13 residues. Repertoires were generated with immunoSEQ multiplex PCR, while TCRdb's copy carries only in-frame clones and drops some. Of around 250,000 clones in the sample, around 86% are singletons; the top ten hold 2% to 2.5%. Recovered Cohort 3 donors showed two negative PCRs, clearance, or symptom resolution. The gene calls are TRBV5-4 and TRBJ2-7; D possibly corresponds to TRBD1 (6 bases). This receptor was obtained from a woman aged 50 to 65 who had recovered from COVID-19. The sample taken for sequencing was PBMCs or T cells enriched from blood (not recorded which). The DNA for the CDR3 is TGTGCCAGCAGCGTAACACAGGGAGTCGAGCAGTACTTC. This encodes CASSVTQGVEQYF.